This T cell receptor beta chain was recorded in a study of blood T cell repertoires in COVID-19. Authors' data handling: For nucleated cells, counts were estimated from reference gene primer amplification. Clones were sequenced by immunoSEQ multiplex PCR, and TCRdb holds only the in-frame ones, with some missing. V, J and clone size reflect that table, while D and trimming were determined from the DNA. The profile shows over 150,000 clones, roughly four fifths of them singletons. The V end lost 8 bases, the J end lost 2 bases, and 14 bases lay between the germline ends. Per germline, CDR1 KGHDR and CDR2 SFDVKD. This CDR3 region has 14 residues.

The sample taken for sequencing was PBMCs or T cells enriched from blood (not recorded which). The V call is TRBV24-1, the J call TRBJ1-1; TRBD1 might be the D (6 bases). This TCR was recovered from a man aged 40-50 years who had recovered from COVID-19. CDR3 amino acids: CATTDSQPNTEAFF. The DNA of the CDR3 is TGTGCCACCACGGACAGCCAACCCAACACTGAAGCTTTCTTT.